One and the same sample provided the 20 T cell receptor beta chains below, sequenced in a study of regulatory T cells in long-lasting Graves disease. Relying on iRepertoire HTBI primers and Arm-PCR of CDR3 regions, the team built TCR beta libraries. TCRdb re-called the multiplex PCR reads through MiXCR, storing one row per CDR3 protein. The sample holds roughly 450,000 distinct CDR3 sequences, approximately 23% seen once. The time point is: persistent/refractory GD, antithyroid drugs over 5 years with positive TRAb. PBMCs provided the RNA from which the TCR library was made. The sample was peripheral blood mononuclear cells (PBMCs), taken when the disease was refractory, from a patient treated with antithyroid drugs. These receptors were collected from a female donor with Graves disease.

This clonotype was recorded a few times. This chain's CDR3 is CASSFLHGYPEAFF. As DNA, the CDR3 is TGTGCCAGCAGCTTCCTCCACGGGTACCCTGAAGCTTTCTTT. The chain employs TRBV7-9 and TRBJ1-1; the D is unclear. The CDR3 sequence is 14 residues long. V lost 3 bases, J lost 6 bases, and 14 bases lay in between. CDR1 and CDR2 (germline): SEHNR, FQNEAQ (reference sequence).

There are many counts of this clonotype. The junction departs from germline at one end; a sequencing error may be responsible. This sequence joins TRBV27 and TRBJ2-2; a possible D gene is TRBD2 (6 bases). The CDR3 sequence is 14 residues long. Germline CDR1 and CDR2: MNHEY and SMNVEV (reference sequence). The CDR3 reads CASSLRPGTGGLFF. The CDR3 DNA is TGTGCCAGCAGTTTGCGTCCGGGCACCGGGGGGCTGTTTTTT.

The rearrangement joins TRBV7-3 to TRBJ2-2, with D perhaps matching TRBD1 (5 bases). The V gene lost 5 bases and the J gene lost 2 bases, with 9 bases spanning the gap. The germline V gene has CDR1 SGHTA and CDR2 FQGTGA. The CDR3 totals 14 residues. The CDR3 sequence: CASSAGQNTGELFF. The CDR3 bases are TGTGCCAGCAGCGCAGGACAAAACACCGGGGAGCTGTTTTTT.

The rearrangement uses TRBV6-1 and TRBJ1-5; D call uncertain. The V end was cut by 5 bases, the J end by 2 bases, with 13 bases between. The CDR3 totals 15 residues. Germline-derived CDR1 and CDR2 are MNHNS and SASEGT. CDR3 DNA: TGTGCCAGCAGTCTCCATTCTATGGGCAATCAGCCCCAGCATTTT. Its protein is CASSLHSMGNQPQHF.

This clonotype was recorded a few times. This chain uses TRBV27 with TRBJ1-5; D might be TRBD1 (5 bases). V lost 6 bases, J lost 2 bases, and 20 bases lay in between. CDR3 length: 17 residues. CDR1 is MNHEY, CDR2 SMNVEV, per germline (reference sequence). The CDR3 loop is CASRSSGWGGGNQPQHF. The CDR3, as DNA: TGTGCCAGCAGGTCCTCGGGGTGGGGGGGGGGCAATCAGCCCCAGCATTTT.

There are a few counts of this clonotype. The chain links TRBV12-3 or TRBV12-4 to TRBJ1-5; D remains ambiguous. This CDR3 region has 12 residues. V was cut by 8 bases and J by 2 bases, with 7 bases left in between. CDR3 sequence reads: CASCNGNQPQHF. The CDR3 DNA reads as TGTGCCAGCTGTAATGGCAATCAGCCCCAGCATTTT.

CDR3: CASSLSEGGYTF. CDR3 bases: TGTGCCAGCAGCTTGAGTGAGGGGGGCTACACCTTC. This chain joins TRBV7-9 and TRBJ1-2; weak D call: TRBD1 (5 bases). The V end was cut by 3 bases, the J end by 8 bases, with 10 bases between. Germline CDR1 SEHNR, CDR2 FQNEAQ (reference sequence). The CDR3 runs to 12 residues.

This chain joins TRBV25-1 and TRBJ2-2, with D hard to call. Trimming cost V 5 bases and J 7 bases, with 5 bases left between them. The germline V gene has CDR1 MGHDK and CDR2 SYGVNS. This CDR3 region has 11 residues. The CDR3 sequence is CASSLNGELFF. DNA for the CDR3: TGTGCCAGCAGTCTAAACGGGGAGCTGTTTTTT. Filled out from reference TRBV25-1 and TRBJ2-2, the complete variable domain reads EADIYQTPRYLVIGTGKKITLECSQTMGHDKMYWYQQDPGMELHLIHYSYGVNSTEKGDLSSESTVSRIRTEHFPLTLESARPSHTSQYLCASSLNGELFFGEGSRLTVL.

Remarks on this clonotype: This may come from a read error, since a much larger clone is one base off. V usage is TRBV6-1 and J usage is TRBJ1-1; unclear D gene. The CDR3 runs 13 residues. Per the germline V gene, CDR1 is MNHNS and CDR2 is SASEGT. V lost 6 bases to trimming and J lost 6 bases, with 14 bases between them. The CDR3 reads CASRPATDSEAFF. Written as DNA, the CDR3 is TGTGCCAGCAGGCCGGCGACGGACTCTGAAGCTTTCTTT.

In its sample, this clonotype was seen a few times. The chain couples TRBV30 to TRBJ1-6; D remains ambiguous. Germline CDR1 is GTSNPN and CDR2 is SVGIG (reference sequence). Trimming removed 0 bases at V and 5 bases at J, with 8 bases between. The CDR3 is 14 residues long. CDR3 amino acids: CAWSVGVDNSPLHF. The CDR3 bases are TGTGCCTGGAGTGTAGGAGTAGATAATTCACCCCTCCACTTT.

The chain couples TRBV6-5 to TRBJ1-2; D remains unclear. Trimming left V 0 bases short and J 3 bases short, with 5 bases between. The CDR3 extends over 13 amino acids. Germline CDR1 MNHEY, CDR2 SVGAGI. CDR3 sequence (DNA): TGTGCCAGCAGTTACTCGACCCACTATGGCTACACCTTC. Encoded protein: CASSYSTHYGYTF.

This clonotype came up a few times. The chain joins TRBV24-1 to TRBJ1-4; D gene ambiguous. V dropped 3 bases and J dropped 0 bases, with 10 bases sitting between them. Germline CDR1 reads KGHDR; CDR2 reads SFDVKD. The CDR3 extends over 16 amino acids. CDR3 amino acids: CATSDPREPTNEKLFF. The CDR3 DNA reads as TGTGCCACCAGTGATCCAAGGGAGCCAACTAATGAAAAACTGTTTTTT.

As for this clonotype: Since a much larger clone is just one base distant, this may be a read error. The genes are TRBV7-3 and TRBJ1-2; possibly TRBD1 for D (6 bases). CDR3 length: 15 residues. From germline, CDR1 is SGHTA and CDR2 FQGTGA. The CDR3 here is CASSLTSDSNYGYAF. CDR3 sequence (DNA): TGTGCCAGCAGCTTAACGTCGGACAGCAACTATGGCTACGCCTTC.

This rearrangement joins TRBV30 to TRBJ1-5, with 8 nucleotides matching TRBD1. Germline CDR1 and CDR2: GTSNPN and SVGIG (reference sequence). After removal of 7 bases from V and 6 bases from J, the junction contained 11 bases not matched to a gene. There are 14 residues in the CDR3. CDR3: CASTAGQGGQPQHF. CDR3 DNA: TGTGCCTCCACCGCCGGACAGGGTGGTCAGCCCCAGCATTTT. The full variable domain, with the rest looked up from reference TRBV30 and TRBJ1-5, is SQTIHQWPATLVQPVGSPLSLECTVEGTSNPNLYWYRQAAGRGLQLLFYSVGIGQISSEVPQNLSASRPQDRQFILSSKKLLLSDSGFYLCASTAGQGGQPQHFGDGTRLSIL.

The rearrangement uses TRBV7-9 and TRBJ2-2, with 8 bases matching TRBD1. CDR3 length equals 18 residues. V shed 5 bases, J shed 0 bases, and the junction held 11 bases outside the gene matches. Germline assignment: CDR1 SEHNR and CDR2 FQNEAQ (reference sequence). The CDR3 sequence: CASSPRQGQPSNTGELFF. In nucleotides, the CDR3 is TGTGCCAGCAGCCCCCGACAGGGGCAACCTTCGAACACCGGGGAGCTGTTTTTT.

This clonotype has a handful of counts. The rearrangement uses TRBV30 and TRBJ1-6; TRBD1 aligns across 8 bases. The CDR3 sequence is 13 residues long. The germline V gene encodes CDR1 GTSNPN and CDR2 SVGIG (reference sequence). V dropped 5 bases and J dropped 4; count of bases not matched to a gene: 1. The CDR3: CAWGDRYNSPLHF. The CDR3 DNA follows: TGTGCCTGGGGGGACAGGTATAATTCACCCCTCCACTTT. The full variable domain, with the rest looked up from reference TRBV30 and TRBJ1-6, is SQTIHQWPATLVQPVGSPLSLECTVEGTSNPNLYWYRQAAGRGLQLLFYSVGIGQISSEVPQNLSASRPQDRQFILSSKKLLLSDSGFYLCAWGDRYNSPLHFGNGTRLTVT.

This clonotype was observed a handful of times. The chain recombines TRBV29-1 with TRBJ2-6; no clear D gene. CDR1 is SQVTM and CDR2 is ANQGSEA in the germline V gene. V was cut by 6 bases and J by 1 base, with 4 bases left in between. The CDR3 is 12 amino acids. CDR3 loop: CSVPSGANVLTF. CDR3 sequence (DNA): TGCAGCGTCCCGTCTGGGGCCAACGTCCTGACTTTC.

This clonotype was seen many times. The genes are TRBV28 and TRBJ1-2; a possible D gene is TRBD1 (5 bases). The CDR3 is made up of 15 amino acids. Trimming stripped 5 bases from V and 5 bases from J, with 18 bases between. Germline V gives CDR1 MDHEN, CDR2 SYDVKM. This CDR3 is CASSRGGARKYGYTF. In nucleotides, the CDR3 is TGTGCCAGCAGTAGAGGTGGGGCCAGGAAATATGGCTACACCTTC.

The rearrangement joins TRBV19 to TRBJ1-3; D unresolved. CDR1 LNHDA and CDR2 SQIVND come from the germline V gene (reference sequence). The CDR3 consists of 15 residues. Trimming took off 2 bases at V and 0 bases at J, with 8 bases between the two ends. CDR3 nucleotides: TGTGCCAGTAGTATATGGATTCGCTCTGGAAACACCATATATTTT. Encoded protein: CASSIWIRSGNTIYF.

The chain couples TRBV7-3 to TRBJ2-7; TRBD1 or TRBD2 may be the D gene (6 bases each). This CDR3 comprises 14 residues. Germline CDR1 and CDR2: SGHTA and FQGTGA. The V gene lost 5 bases and the J gene lost 7 bases, with 18 bases spanning the gap. DNA of the CDR3: TGTGCCAGCAGCCCGGGACTTCAAGGGGGGGAGCAGTACTTC. Residues: CASSPGLQGGEQYF. The full variable domain, its missing parts supplied by reference TRBV7-3 and TRBJ2-7, is GAGVSQTPSNKVTEKGKYVELRCDPISGHTALYWYRQSLGQGPEFLIYFQGTGAADDSGLPNDRFFAVRPEGSVSTLKIQRTERGDSAVYLCASSPGLQGGEQYFGPGTRLTVT.